This TCR beta chain was retrieved from a study of molecular identifiers for immune sequencing clone quantification. Across the whole study: Replicates involved a five-way split of RNA from approximately 20,000 or 98,000 naive CD8 cells, with sequencing of four. Study results and caveats: Whereas clones above 20 RNA copies held under 1% of naive-cell molecules, they held over 98% of effector molecules.

From germline, CDR1 is SGHDT and CDR2 YYEEEE. Trimming left V 4 bases short and J 2 bases short, with 22 bases between. This CDR3 spans 17 amino acids. Previously described methods with listed TCR primers produced the bulk TCR libraries. TCRdb reanalysed the PCR reads using MiXCR and keeps one entry per CDR3 protein. The profile shows 490,000 or so distinct CDR3 sequences, over 20% of them singletons. This clonotype was seen at least ten times. What it binds is not known. With 10%, 30% or 50% of RNA, about 20,000 to 1,100,000 naive CD8 T cells were sequenced. The sequencing sample was made of naive CD8+ T cells from blood, with Jurkat cell RNA spiked in. Subset indicated: FACS-sorted CD8+CD4-CCR7+CD45RA+ naive T cells. The TCR comes from a human donor in good health. Some libraries in this study had Jurkat cell RNA spiked in. The chain joins TRBV5-6 to TRBJ2-7, with a possible D match to TRBD2 (6 bases). CDR3 bases: TGTGCCAGCAGCCCTGCTGCGTCGGGGGATCATCCCTACGAGCAGTACTTC. This gives the protein CASSPAASGDHPYEQYF.